Listed here are 13 T cell receptor beta chains from one sample, sequenced in a study of blood T cell repertoires in COVID-19. Only in-frame clones appear in the TCRdb table, and some are missing; sequencing was by immunoSEQ multiplex PCR. Among some 100,000 clones, approximately 91% were seen once, and the ten largest hold 0.85% to 1%. The sequencing sample was made of peripheral blood. The receptors stem from a man aged 55 to 69 with acute or convalescent COVID-19.

This clone was seen a single time. The chain joins TRBV6-6 to TRBJ1-1, with 8 bases lining up with TRBD1. Germline V gene data show CDR1 as MNHNY and CDR2 as SVGAGI (reference sequence). J was trimmed by 4 bases and V by 6 bases; bases with no gene match: 13. The CDR3 spans 16 residues. DNA for the CDR3: TGTGCCAGCAGATCGCCAGGGGGCGCAGGATCCACTGAAGCTTTCTTT. Its protein is CASRSPGGAGSTEAFF.

The rearrangement joins TRBV6-5 to TRBJ1-1; no clear D gene. From germline, CDR1 is MNHEY and CDR2 SVGAGI. Trimming took off 2 bases at V and 1 base at J, with 14 bases between the two ends. The CDR3 extends over 16 amino acids. The CDR3 spells CASSYRVVQRNTEAFF. CDR3 sequence (DNA): TGTGCCAGCAGTTACCGCGTGGTTCAAAGGAACACTGAAGCTTTCTTT.

This clone was recorded only once. This chain links TRBV5-1 with TRBJ2-3; D uncertain. Deletions cut 0 bases from V and 6 bases from J, with 17 bases between. The CDR3 extends over 16 amino acids. Per the germline V gene, CDR1 is SGHRS and CDR2 is YFSETQ. The CDR3 loop reads CASSLEFGQPMDTQYF. CDR3 DNA: TGCGCCAGCAGCTTGGAGTTTGGGCAACCGATGGATACGCAGTATTTT.

The rearrangement uses TRBV14 and TRBJ2-2; unclear D gene. Per germline, CDR1 SGHDN and CDR2 FVKESK. The CDR3 length is 15 residues. The V and J ends lost 3 bases and 1 base respectively, with 9 bases between them. The CDR3 DNA follows: TGTGCCAGCAGCCAGGTTGCAGGGAACACCGGGGAGCTGTTTTTT. It translates to CASSQVAGNTGELFF. Together with reference TRBV14 and TRBJ2-2, the CDR3 gives the full variable domain: EAGVTQFPSHSVIEKGQTVTLRCDPISGHDNLYWYRRVMGKEIKFLLHFVKESKQDESGMPNNRFLAERTGGTYSTLKVQPAELEDSGVYFCASSQVAGNTGELFFGEGSRLTVL.

This sequence joins TRBV3-1 (or the pseudogene TRBV3-2) and TRBJ1-4; TRBD1 matches at 9 bases. Unmatched junction bases numbered 4, after V lost 5 bases and J lost 3 bases. CDR3 length: 15 residues. The germline CDR1 and CDR2 sequences are LGHDT and YNNKEL (reference sequence). CDR3 nucleotides: TGTGCCAGCAGCAAAACAGGGGGCCCTAATGAAAAACTGTTTTTT. Its protein product is CASSKTGGPNEKLFF.

The chain has TRBV27 and TRBJ1-6, with D uncertain. Germline lookup yields CDR1 MNHEY and CDR2 SMNVEV (reference sequence). This CDR3 has 12 residues. Between the trimmed V and J ends, which lost 4 bases and 9 bases, there was a span of 7 bases. The CDR3 DNA follows: TGTGCCAGCAGTTCGACGGGTTCACCCCTCCACTTT. As protein: CASSSTGSPLHF.

This chain joins TRBV24-1 and TRBJ1-2, with a weak D call TRBD1 (6 bases). Germline values: CDR1 KGHDR, CDR2 SFDVKD. This CDR3 spans 13 amino acids. V shed 5 bases and J shed 4 bases, with 10 bases lying between them. CDR3 nucleotide sequence: TGTGCCACCAGTGGCGGACAGAGCTATGGCTACACCTTC. Translated: CATSGGQSYGYTF.

The table lists this clone with a count of one. The chain employs TRBV13 and TRBJ1-1; no firm D call. The CDR3 consists of 14 residues. V was shortened by 4 bases and J by 4 bases, with 13 bases between the two germline ends. Germline loops: CDR1 PRHDT, CDR2 FYEKMQ (reference sequence). The CDR3 DNA sequence: TGTGCCAGCAGCTGGGGAGAGGAGGGCACTGAAGCTTTCTTT. It translates to CASSWGEEGTEAFF.

This clone has just one count. The rearrangement links TRBV2 to TRBJ2-3; 8 nucleotides match TRBD2. CDR1 and CDR2 from the germline V gene are SNHLY and FYNNEI. The CDR3 is made up of 14 amino acids. Unmatched junction bases numbered 8, after V lost 6 bases and J lost 6 bases. DNA of the CDR3: TGTGCCAGCAGCACTAGCGGCGGGTGGGATACGCAGTATTTT. This encodes CASSTSGGWDTQYF.

The chain's CDR3 is CASSMGLNTGELFF. In DNA, the CDR3 is TGTGCCAGCAGCATGGGACTCAACACCGGGGAGCTGTTTTTT. The V and J genes are TRBV13 and TRBJ2-2; a possible D gene is TRBD2 (6 bases). Trimming stripped 5 bases from V and 2 bases from J, with 9 bases between. From germline, CDR1 is PRHDT and CDR2 FYEKMQ (reference sequence). The CDR3 length is 14 residues. Variable domain in full (rest from reference TRBV13 and TRBJ2-2): AAGVIQSPRHLIKEKRETATLKCYPIPRHDTVYWYQQGPGQDPQFLISFYEKMQSDKGSIPDRFSAQQFSDYHSELNMSSLELGDSALYFCASSMGLNTGELFFGEGSRLTVL.

This clone turned up a few times. The chain couples TRBV19 to TRBJ1-4; 7 bases map to TRBD1. Germline V gene data show CDR1 as LNHDA and CDR2 as SQIVND (reference sequence). Losses at the gene ends were 5 bases for V and 7 bases for J; bases not matched to a gene: 10. There are 15 residues in the CDR3. As DNA, the CDR3 is TGTGCCAGTAGTCCACCGGGACAGAGAATTGAAAAACTGTTTTTT. Protein product: CASSPPGQRIEKLFF.

V is TRBV2 and J is TRBJ2-1, with D possibly TRBD1 on 5 matching bases. Between the trimmed V and J ends, which lost 4 bases and 5 bases, there was a span of 12 bases. Germline V gene sequence: CDR1 SNHLY, CDR2 FYNNEI. This CDR3 contains 14 residues. CDR3 protein: CASSVSRVDNEQFF. In DNA form, the CDR3 reads TGTGCCAGCAGTGTTTCCAGGGTTGACAATGAGCAGTTCTTC. The variable domain in full, with the rest retrieved from reference TRBV2 and TRBJ2-1, is EPEVTQTPSHQVTQMGQEVILRCVPISNHLYFYWYRQILGQKVEFLVSFYNNEISEKSEIFDDQFSVERPDGSNFTLKIRSTKLEDSAMYFCASSVSRVDNEQFFGPGTRLTVL.

J is TRBJ1-5 and V is TRBV27, with TRBD1 as a possible D gene (6 bases). The CDR3 runs 14 residues. The V gene lost 4 bases and the J gene lost 6 bases, with 13 bases spanning the gap. Germline CDR1 reads MNHEY; CDR2 reads SMNVEV (reference sequence). This CDR3 reads CASSSLTGLQPQHF. The CDR3 nucleotides read TGTGCCAGCAGTTCCCTTACAGGGCTTCAGCCCCAGCATTTT.